The rows below give T cell receptor beta chains drawn from one sample of a study of T cell responses to AZD1222 COVID-19 vaccine. Measured with immunoSEQ multiplex PCR; TCRdb has only the in-frame clones, and not every one. The sample holds about 68,000 clones, about 90% seen once. The specimen was peripheral blood, collected on day 0 of AZD1222 vaccination. The receptors derive from an adult in good health. Each CDR3 is given with its conserved first and last residue. Part of the rows lack a size; the others show once, few, many or a class for expanded clones.

V	J	size	CDR3
TRBV27	TRBJ2-7	NA	CASKGRNYYEQYF
TRBV5-4	TRBJ2-3	NA	CASSAGLGTDTQYF
TRBV11-3	TRBJ2-1	NA	CASSLGGGIYNEQFF
TRBV5-5	TRBJ1-1	NA	CASSLARGGGTEAFF
TRBV5-1	TRBJ1-2	NA	CASSGGSNYGYTF
TRBV14	TRBJ2-1	NA	CASSHSTSGSFSEQFF
TRBV28	TRBJ1-2	once	CASSLLSGSYGYTF
TRBV27	TRBJ2-1	NA	CASSLSGTGVYNEQFF
TRBV2	TRBJ1-6	NA	CASSEETGVGSPLHF
TRBV4-3	TRBJ2-6	few	CASSQDPGTGANVLTF
TRBV5-1	TRBJ2-1	once	CASSRGGTSYNEQFF
TRBV20-1	TRBJ1-5	NA	CSASRDSNQPQHF
TRBV28	TRBJ1-5	NA	CASSFTGQGFQPQHF
TRBV5-4	TRBJ2-5	NA	CASSLAFETQYF
TRBV4-1	TRBJ2-7	NA	CASSPQGISYEQYF
TRBV21-1	TRBJ2-3	NA	CASSNSPTNTDTQYF
TRBV6-5	TRBJ1-1	NA	CAGMDRENTEAFF
TRBV7-9	TRBJ2-3	NA	CASSLESAPPQYF